This T cell receptor beta chain was obtained from a study of blood T cells in healthy people across ages (dated by TCRdb to between 2015 and 2016). Regarding the research as a whole: In model experiments, roughly one uniquely barcoded TCR beta cDNA molecule per two T cells was captured by template switching. Using the same blood draw, the study looked at two additional independent replicas of 1 million unique cDNA reads for two donors, one aged 18 to 30 and the other aged 80 or older. To track age-related changes in TCR beta repertoire diversity, the study relied on deep sequencing normalized with unique cDNA molecular identifiers. Donors of different ages were randomly distributed across sequencing lanes to avoid experimental bias. Donors were grouped into four age groups: young (average approximately 16 years), middle-aged (under 40), aged (roughly 62) and long-lived (over 80).

Receptor amplification or capture employed 5' RACE. Sequenced using an Illumina HiSeq 2500. The second PCR ran for about 7 to 11 cycles and used a J-beta primer mix along with a sample-barcoded 5' primer. Each TCR beta cDNA molecule received a unique molecular identifier from a template-switch 5' adaptor carrying 12 random nucleotides. Each sample yielded at least 2.5 million CDR3-containing paired-end reads. First-strand cDNA was synthesized from all RNA with the Mint cDNA synthesis kit, primed by a TRBC-specific oligonucleotide. After uracil-DNA glycosylase treatment, a first 18-cycle PCR used universal primers M1SS and BC2_uni_R on all cDNA. On the authors' methods: For normalization, 1 million high-quality reads, each with a distinct molecular identifier, were randomly selected from each sample. Reads sharing molecular identifiers were discarded rather than binned into consensus sequences. MiTCR, set to a Q25 quality threshold and the strictest error-elimination algorithm, was used for CDR3 identification, clonotype clustering and error correction. Lower-bound total TCR beta diversity was estimated with a nonparametric unseen species model using Euler transformation. Through fastp at Q25 and MiXCR, TCRdb rebuilt clones from the public reads, retaining in-frame beta chains. For every CDR3 protein sequence, its rows merge into one entry that carries the most common genes and DNA. The V and J calls reflect TCRdb's pipeline rather than the authors' work. For this sample the table gives over 1.5 million distinct CDR3 sequences, of which around 48% were detected only once. About 2.1% of the sample goes to the ten largest clones.

The study at large found these results: Compared with the aged group, more naive CD4+ T cells, fewer expanded clones and increased TCR diversity were shown by the long-lived group, suggesting age selection. Total diversity estimates from one million sequenced T cells were considered lower bounds and underestimates. Observed TCR beta diversity per million T cells fell roughly linearly with age, and a significant reduction was already apparent by age around 44. The CMV infection status of donors was not known, potentially confounding age-related changes in expanded clonotypes. Conclusive comparison of naive and antigen-experienced compartments was prevented by the profiling of bulk unsorted PBMCs. A strong correlation was found between observed TCR beta diversity and the percentage of naive T cells measured by flow cytometry.

As encoded in the germline V gene, CDR1 is MDHEN while CDR2 is SYDVKM. After removal of 6 bases from V and 0 bases from J, the junction retains 4 bases not matched to a gene. The CDR3 sequence holds 14 residues, the cysteine and phenylalanine included. Of all the DNA, just the CDR3 is kept, 42 bases in frame from base 1. The donors were about 40 Caucasian individuals from Russia, aged 6 to 90 years, who were systemically healthy. Around 10 milliliters of peripheral blood were drawn from each donor into EDTA-treated Vacutainer tubes. Ficoll-Paque density-gradient centrifugation was used to isolate PBMCs, with at least 7 million obtained per sample. Trizol reagent was used to extract total RNA from the PBMCs, yielding at least 5.5 micrograms per sample. Naive CD45RAhigh/CD27high T cell percentages were measured by flow cytometry on a PBMC aliquot from every donor. In the case of this clonotype: What antigen it recognizes has not been identified. One base away there is no much larger clone; base qualities are not given.

The chain joins TRBV28 to TRBJ2-7; TRBD1 lines up with 8 middle nucleotides. Sequenced sample: blood. This receptor was taken from a woman aged 40 to 55 in good health. For the CDR3, the sequence is CASRGQVRSYEQYF. The DNA sequence is as follows: TGTGCCAGCAGGGGACAGGTCCGCTCCTACGAGCAGTACTTC.